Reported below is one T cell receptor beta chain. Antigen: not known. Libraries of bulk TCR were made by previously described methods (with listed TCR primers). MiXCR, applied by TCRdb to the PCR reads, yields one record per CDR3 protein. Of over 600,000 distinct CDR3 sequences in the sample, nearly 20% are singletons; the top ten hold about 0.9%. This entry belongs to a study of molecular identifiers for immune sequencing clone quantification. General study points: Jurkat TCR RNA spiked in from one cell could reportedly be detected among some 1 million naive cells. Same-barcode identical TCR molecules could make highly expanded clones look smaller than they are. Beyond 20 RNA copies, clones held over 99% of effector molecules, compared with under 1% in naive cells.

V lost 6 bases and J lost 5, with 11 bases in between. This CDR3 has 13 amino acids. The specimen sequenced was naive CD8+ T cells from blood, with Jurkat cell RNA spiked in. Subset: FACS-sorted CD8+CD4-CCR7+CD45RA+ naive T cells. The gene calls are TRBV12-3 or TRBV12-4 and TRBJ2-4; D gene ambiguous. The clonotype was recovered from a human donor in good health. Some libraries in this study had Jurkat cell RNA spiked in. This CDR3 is CASRDGPENIQYF. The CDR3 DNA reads TGTGCCAGCAGAGATGGACCTGAAAACATTCAGTACTTC.